Listed here are 8 T cell receptor beta chains from one sample, sequenced in a study of blood T cell repertoires in COVID-19. Here immunoSEQ multiplex PCR was the method, and the copy in TCRdb shows in-frame clones only, minus some. The repertoire holds around 190,000 clones, with 65% to 85% as singletons. Input material: PBMCs or T cells enriched from blood (not recorded which). The receptors derive from a woman aged 25 to 39 who had been exposed to COVID-19.

The chain links TRBV3-1 (or the pseudogene TRBV3-2) to TRBJ1-5; 7 nucleotides align to TRBD1. This CDR3 is built from 19 residues. From germline, CDR1 is LGHDT and CDR2 YNNKEL (reference sequence). Unmatched junction bases numbered 15, after V lost 2 bases and J lost 2 bases. The CDR3 spells CASSQQVHEDRDRNQPQHF. The DNA for the CDR3 is TGTGCCAGCAGCCAACAGGTCCACGAAGACAGGGATCGCAATCAGCCCCAGCATTTT.

V gene TRBV6-5 combines with J gene TRBJ2-7, with D tentatively TRBD1 (5 bases). Trimming shortened V by 6 bases and J by 5 bases, and 20 bases separated the two germline ends. This CDR3 is built from 15 residues. In germline, CDR1 is MNHEY, CDR2 SVGAGI. The CDR3 region is CASSSPGHYFHEQYF. The CDR3 nucleotides read TGTGCCAGCAGCTCCCCTGGACACTACTTCCACGAGCAGTACTTC.

The J gene is TRBJ1-2, the V gene TRBV5-6, with D maybe TRBD1 (5 bases). Germline lookup yields CDR1 SGHDT and CDR2 YYEEEE. Trimming left V 4 bases short and J 4 bases short, with 11 bases between. This CDR3 has 13 amino acids. The CDR3 nucleotides are TGTGCCAGCAGCAGGGGCGGGAGCTATGGCTACACCTTC. It yields the protein CASSRGGSYGYTF.

In this sample, this clone turned up many times. The rearrangement joins TRBV21-1 to TRBJ2-7; the table's D call, TRBD1, has no DNA check behind it. TRBV21-1 has pseudogene status. The CDR3 is made up of 14 amino acids. CDR3 amino acids: CASSNDRGSSEQYF. The CDR3, as DNA: TGTGCCAGCAGCAATGACAGGGGGTCTAGCGAGCAGTACTTC.

A single count supports this clone. The chain couples TRBV19 to TRBJ1-2; the match to TRBD1 covers 8 bases. Per germline, CDR1 LNHDA and CDR2 SQIVND (reference sequence). This CDR3 is 13 amino acids long. J gave up 8 bases and V 5 bases, and 7 bases lay outside the gene matches. The CDR3 loop reads CASSQGQGGGYTF. The CDR3 DNA is TGTGCCAGTAGTCAAGGACAGGGCGGCGGCTACACCTTC. Using reference TRBV19 and TRBJ1-2 for the parts outside the CDR3, the full variable domain is DGGITQSPKYLFRKEGQNVTLSCEQNLNHDAMYWYRQDPGQGLRLIYYSQIVNDFQKGDIAEGYSVSREKKESFPLTVTSAQKNPTAFYLCASSQGQGGGYTFGSGTRLTVV.

The rearrangement joins TRBV19 to TRBJ2-1; D remains unclear. Trimming took off 3 bases at V and 10 bases at J, with 13 bases between the two ends. The germline gives CDR1 LNHDA, CDR2 SQIVND (reference sequence). The CDR3 totals 13 residues. The DNA of the CDR3 is TGTGCCAGTAGTATTGCGACTCTAAGCGAGCAGTTCTTC. It codes for CASSIATLSEQFF.

CDR3 protein: CASSLWLADKDTQYF. In DNA, the CDR3 is TGTGCCAGCAGCTTGTGGCTAGCCGATAAGGATACGCAGTATTTT. The V gene is TRBV5-8, the J gene TRBJ2-3; perhaps TRBD2 as D (5 bases). Deletions cut 1 base from V and 6 bases from J, with 15 bases between. The CDR3 totals 15 residues. Germline CDR1 reads SGHTS; CDR2 reads YDEGEE.

The rearrangement joins TRBV5-1 to TRBJ2-6; 9 nucleotides match TRBD1. The CDR3 is 15 amino acids. V shed 4 bases, J shed 2 bases, and the junction held 1 base outside the gene matches. Per the germline V gene, CDR1 is SGHRS and CDR2 is YFSETQ. The CDR3 protein is CASSRDRAGANVLTF. The CDR3 nucleotides are TGCGCCAGCAGCCGGGACAGGGCTGGGGCCAACGTCCTGACTTTC.